These 13 T cell receptor beta chains were sequenced from one sample in a study of blood T cell repertoires in COVID-19. Using immunoSEQ multiplex PCR, the repertoire was profiled, and TCRdb retains in-frame clones only, with some absent. The sample consists of 140,000 to 150,000 clones, 65% to 80% of them appearing once. The sequenced sample consisted of peripheral blood. Every receptor here comes from a man aged 50 to 60 with acute or convalescent COVID-19.

The chain has TRBV5-1 and TRBJ2-2, with TRBD2 matching over 7 bases. This CDR3 region has 14 residues. In germline, CDR1 is SGHRS, CDR2 YFSETQ. The V gene end was trimmed by 4 bases and the J gene end by 2 bases; junction bases not matched to a gene: 2. The CDR3 region has the DNA TGCGCCAGCAGCGGGGGGGAAAACACCGGGGAGCTGTTTTTT. Protein: CASSGGENTGELFF.

The chain couples TRBV9 to TRBJ2-2, with a possible D match to TRBD1 (6 bases). V was cut by 4 bases and J by 9 bases, with 22 bases left in between. Germline loops: CDR1 SGDLS, CDR2 YYNGEE. CDR3 length equals 16 residues. For the CDR3, the DNA is TGTGCCAGCAGCCAGGATAGCAGGGGCGTTTCCCGGGAGCTGTTTTTT. This gives the protein CASSQDSRGVSRELFF.

The chain couples TRBV28 to TRBJ1-4; the D gene is possibly TRBD1 (5 bases). This CDR3 has 14 residues. Germline assignment: CDR1 MDHEN and CDR2 SYDVKM. Trimming removed 5 bases at V and 7 bases at J, with 14 bases between. The chain's CDR3 is CASSVQGSVEKLFF. The CDR3 bases are TGTGCCAGCAGTGTCCAGGGATCCGTTGAAAAACTGTTTTTT.

By share of the sample, this clone is medium-sized (0.01 to 0.1%). The rearrangement joins TRBV18 to TRBJ1-1; TRBD1 might be the D (5 bases). CDR1 and CDR2 from the germline V gene are KGHSH and LQKENI. V gave up 6 bases and J gave up 5 bases, with 13 bases separating them. This CDR3 comprises 13 residues. The CDR3 nucleotides read TGTGCCAGCTCTTCTACAGGTAGGACTGAAGCTTTCTTT. The encoded protein is CASSSTGRTEAFF. The variable domain in full, with the rest retrieved from reference TRBV18 and TRBJ1-1, is NAGVMQNPRHLVRRRGQEARLRCSPMKGHSHVYWYRQLPEEGLKFMVYLQKENIIDESGMPKERFSAEFPKEGPSILRIQQVVRGDSAAYFCASSSTGRTEAFFGQGTRLTVV.

This clone was found a few times. The chain carries TRBV28 and TRBJ1-2; a possible D gene is TRBD1 (6 bases). V shed 5 bases and J shed 4 bases, with 14 bases lying between them. This CDR3 has 14 amino acids. Germline loops: CDR1 MDHEN, CDR2 SYDVKM. CDR3 bases: TGTGCCAGCAGTATGGGCAGGGGCTCCTATGGCTACACCTTC. Translating gives CASSMGRGSYGYTF.

This clone was detected many times. The chain uses TRBV6-1 and TRBJ2-3; 8 positions match TRBD1. The CDR3 has 19 residues. The germline V gene has CDR1 MNHNS and CDR2 SASEGT. The V segment lost 1 base and the J segment 0 bases; nucleotides outside the gene matches: 12. In DNA, the CDR3 is TGTGCCAGCAGTGAAGATTTTGTTCAGGGGGCGTACAGCACAGATACGCAGTATTTT. It specifies CASSEDFVQGAYSTDTQYF.

This sequence joins TRBV5-1 and TRBJ2-1; TRBD1 aligns across 11 bases. The CDR3 is made up of 15 amino acids. With 0 bases clipped from V and 6 bases from J, the junction kept 2 bases outside the gene matches. Germline loops: CDR1 SGHRS, CDR2 YFSETQ. The CDR3 sequence is CASSLGTGGSNEQFF. Written as DNA, the CDR3 is TGCGCCAGCAGCTTGGGGACAGGGGGCTCCAATGAGCAGTTCTTC.

The rearrangement links TRBV5-1 to TRBJ1-2; D not resolved. The germline CDR1 and CDR2 sequences are SGHRS and YFSETQ. V lost 0 bases to trimming and J lost 3 bases, with 18 bases between them. The CDR3 length is 17 residues. CDR3 sequence reads: CASSLGLLGSRDYGYTF. In nucleotides, the CDR3 is TGCGCCAGCAGCTTGGGACTTTTAGGGAGCCGGGACTATGGCTACACCTTC.

In its sample, this clone was seen once. This rearrangement joins TRBV4-1 to TRBJ1-3; TRBD1 is a possible D gene (5 bases). V lost 2 bases to trimming and J lost 0 bases, with 17 bases between them. The CDR3 has 18 residues. Germline V CDR1 and CDR2: MGHRA, YSYEKL. The CDR3 region is CASSQLLWRGGSGNTIYF. In DNA form, the CDR3 reads TGCGCCAGCAGCCAACTCCTTTGGAGGGGCGGCTCTGGAAACACCATATATTTT.

This sequence joins TRBV10-3 and TRBJ1-1; 7 bases fit TRBD1. V shed 4 bases and J 1 base; nucleotides not matched to a gene: 3. The CDR3 has 14 residues. Germline V CDR1 and CDR2: ENHRY, SYGVKD. CDR3 bases: TGTGCCATCAGTGTCGGGACAGCGAACACTGAAGCTTTCTTT. Translation: CAISVGTANTEAFF.

The chain couples TRBV18 to TRBJ2-2; TRBD1 matches at 11 bases. V lost 3 bases to trimming and J lost 4 bases; unmatched junction nucleotides: 1. Germline V gene data show CDR1 as KGHSH and CDR2 as LQKENI. CDR3 length: 15 amino acids. CDR3 residues: CASSPDRGLTGELFF. CDR3 in DNA: TGTGCCAGCTCACCGGACAGGGGGCTCACCGGGGAGCTGTTTTTT. Variable domain in full (rest from reference TRBV18 and TRBJ2-2): NAGVMQNPRHLVRRRGQEARLRCSPMKGHSHVYWYRQLPEEGLKFMVYLQKENIIDESGMPKERFSAEFPKEGPSILRIQQVVRGDSAAYFCASSPDRGLTGELFFGEGSRLTVL.

The chain employs TRBV2 and TRBJ1-5, with a tentative D call TRBD1 (5 bases). The CDR3 runs to 13 residues. Germline values: CDR1 SNHLY, CDR2 FYNNEI. The V and J ends lost 8 bases and 5 bases respectively, with 13 bases between them. The CDR3 nucleotides read TGTGCCAGCTGTGCGCAGGGCGATCAGCCCCAGCATTTT. This gives the protein CASCAQGDQPQHF.

The genes are TRBV5-1 and TRBJ1-4; 8 positions match TRBD1. Germline V gene lookup returns CDR1 SGHRS and CDR2 YFSETQ. V gave up 2 bases and J gave up 3 bases; unmatched junction bases: 3. The CDR3 contains 15 residues. CDR3 bases: TGCGCCAGCAGCTTCCAGGGGGCTGCTAATGAAAAACTGTTTTTT. Translated, it gives CASSFQGAANEKLFF.